This T cell receptor beta chain was profiled in a study of a mutant IDH1 vaccine in newly diagnosed glioma. Study information: Of treated patients, approximately 62% were men and 37.5% women, averaging 40.4 years. Before enrollment, the patients had been treated with radiotherapy alone, temozolomide alone, or both together. Most of them had received both.

The germline gives CDR1 MNHNS, CDR2 SASEGT. The CDR3 extends over 15 amino acids. V lost 0 bases to trimming and J lost 8 bases; unmatched junction nucleotides: 4. Overall study results and limits: The study observed vaccine-induced immune responses in more than 80% of patients. Changes in top peripheral clonotypes did not appear linked to pseudoprogression.

With respect to this clone: The antigen remains unidentified.

Time point denoted: baseline, week 1 (first vaccination visit). Treatment defined: pre-vaccination baseline after standard-of-care therapy. The data were produced by immunoSEQ multiplex PCR, yet TCRdb's version contains in-frame clones alone and is incomplete. The sample lists about 34,000 clones, 60% to 85% occurring once. The receptor comes from a man between 50 and 59 years old with glioma. Some clones in this sample may be carry-over from other donors' samples. This rearrangement joins TRBV6-1 to TRBJ1-4; 9 nucleotides line up with TRBD1. Material: peripheral blood mononuclear cells (PBMCs), obtained from a glioma patient treated with radiotherapy, temozolomide or both. The CDR3 DNA sequence: TGTGCCAGCAGTGAAGCGGGGACAGGGTGGGAAAAACTGTTTTTT. Protein product: CASSEAGTGWEKLFF.